Presented here are 14 T cell receptor beta chains from one specimen sequenced in a study of OX40 agonist ivuxolimab in advanced cancers. Produced via immunoSEQ multiplex PCR; TCRdb's table is partial and in-frame only. The table includes roughly 81,000 clones, more than 75% detected once. Here the sequenced sample was CD4+ or CD8+ T cells sorted from blood, taken in a trial of the OX40 agonist ivuxolimab. The receptors shown here come from an adult with an advanced solid tumor such as melanoma, head and neck, liver or kidney cancer.

The chain combines TRBV5-1 with TRBJ2-4, with a possible D match to TRBD1 (6 bases). The germline V gene has CDR1 SGHRS and CDR2 YFSETQ. This CDR3 has 15 residues. The V gene lost 4 bases and the J gene lost 2 bases, with 13 bases spanning the gap. The CDR3 DNA sequence: TGCGCCAGCAGCGCCTACAGGGAATCCAAAAACATTCAGTACTTC. Amino acid sequence: CASSAYRESKNIQYF.

The gene calls are TRBV9 and TRBJ1-3, with a tentative D call TRBD1 (6 bases). CDR3 length equals 15 residues. The V and J ends lost 5 bases and 4 bases respectively, with 16 bases between them. Germline lookup yields CDR1 SGDLS and CDR2 YYNGEE. CDR3 DNA sequence: TGTGCCAGCAGGAAAACCGGGACACCAGGAAACACCATATATTTT. As protein: CASRKTGTPGNTIYF.

This clone was picked up one time. V usage is TRBV9 and J usage is TRBJ2-2; D unclear. The CDR3 runs to 18 residues. Trimming removed 3 bases from V and 2 bases from J, with 20 bases in between. Germline V gives CDR1 SGDLS, CDR2 YYNGEE. The CDR3 sequence: CASSGRKIRGVNTGELFF. CDR3 DNA sequence: TGTGCCAGCAGCGGTCGTAAGATTCGCGGAGTTAACACCGGGGAGCTGTTTTTT.

The chain combines TRBV6-5 with TRBJ1-2; D remains ambiguous. The CDR3 contains 15 residues. Trimming took 6 bases from V and 3 from J, leaving 17 bases between them. Germline CDR1 is MNHEY and CDR2 is SVGAGI. The CDR3 bases are TGTGCCAGCAGCCGCTTAGTTATCGGGGACTATGGCTACACCTTC. Amino acid sequence: CASSRLVIGDYGYTF.

The V call is TRBV18, the J call TRBJ2-7, with a weak D call TRBD2 (7 bases). The ends were cut back, 6 bases at V and 5 bases at J, with 14 bases in the middle. The CDR3 has 13 amino acids. Germline values: CDR1 KGHSH, CDR2 LQKENI. CDR3 in DNA: TGTGCCAGCTCGGACGGGGGGCGGGACGAGCAGTACTTC. Translated, it gives CASSDGGRDEQYF.

The genes are TRBV11-2 and TRBJ1-5, with D possibly being TRBD1 (5 bases). The CDR3 has 15 residues. The ends were cut back, 5 bases at V and 7 bases at J, with 18 bases in the middle. Germline V gene lookup returns CDR1 SGHAT and CDR2 FQNNGV. The CDR3 nucleotides are TGTGCCAGCAGCCCCGGTATGGGACGGGGACAGCCCCAGCATTTT. It translates to CASSPGMGRGQPQHF.

The chain is built from TRBV7-6 and TRBJ2-3; 13 nucleotides line up with TRBD2. The V gene end was trimmed by 5 bases and the J gene end by 1 base; junction bases not matched to a gene: 9. Germline assignment: CDR1 SGHVS and CDR2 FNYEAQ. The CDR3 runs 18 residues. CDR3 nucleotides: TGTGCCAGCAGCCCAACCCTTGGGACTAGCGGGGGCACAGATACGCAGTATTTT. Translated, it gives CASSPTLGTSGGTDTQYF.

This chain joins TRBV5-3 and TRBJ2-3; D ambiguous. TRBV5-3 falls under the ORF class, with uncertain function. The CDR3 is 19 residues long. Trimming stripped 7 bases from V and 4 bases from J, with 31 bases between. CDR3: CARLNGLTTTYKRPDTQYF. The CDR3 DNA sequence: TGTGCCAGACTCAACGGGCTTACGACCACATATAAACGCCCAGATACGCAGTATTTT.

CDR3: CASSVGGQGGYEQYF. The CDR3 DNA sequence: TGTGCCAGCAGCGTTGGAGGACAGGGGGGCTACGAGCAGTACTTC. The chain combines TRBV9 with TRBJ2-7; TRBD1 matches 10 bases. Germline CDR1 is SGDLS and CDR2 is YYNGEE. V gave up 2 bases and J gave up 3 bases; unmatched junction bases: 5. The CDR3 length is 15 residues.

The gene calls are TRBV10-3 and TRBJ2-1; the D gene is possibly TRBD2 (5 bases). Germline loops: CDR1 ENHRY, CDR2 SYGVKD. The CDR3 has 14 residues. V lost 11 bases to trimming and J lost 9 bases, with 23 bases between them. CDR3 nucleotides: TGTGCCGTATCCCAGGCTCCCCTTGAGGGTGAGCAGTTCTTC. It yields the protein CAVSQAPLEGEQFF.

This clone was counted a single time. The gene calls are TRBV18 and TRBJ1-6; D ambiguous. Deletions cut 3 bases from V and 6 bases from J, with 3 bases between. CDR3 size: 12 residues. CDR1 is KGHSH, CDR2 LQKENI, per germline. The CDR3 here is CASSPINSPLHF. The CDR3 nucleotides read TGTGCCAGCTCACCCATTAATTCACCCCTCCACTTT.

This sequence joins TRBV6-1 and TRBJ2-7; perhaps TRBD2 as D (7 bases). The germline V gene has CDR1 MNHNS and CDR2 SASEGT. The CDR3 has 15 residues. V lost 6 bases and J lost 3, with 18 bases in between. Written as DNA, the CDR3 is TGTGCCAGCAGCCCGGGGGGCAGGGTGATCTACGAGCAGTACTTC. Translated: CASSPGGRVIYEQYF.

The rearrangement uses TRBV6-6 and TRBJ1-1, with unresolved D. V gave up 2 bases and J gave up 1 base, with 8 bases separating them. Germline lookup yields CDR1 MNHNY and CDR2 SVGAGI (reference sequence). The CDR3 extends over 14 amino acids. CDR3 amino acids: CASSYRAENTEAFF. Written as DNA, the CDR3 is TGTGCCAGCAGTTACCGGGCGGAGAACACTGAAGCTTTCTTT.

The chain joins TRBV9 to TRBJ2-3; 7 bases align to TRBD1. Germline CDR1 and CDR2: SGDLS and YYNGEE. The length of the CDR3 is 14 residues. Losses at the gene ends were 3 bases for V and 8 bases for J; bases not matched to a gene: 9. CDR3 region: CASSARDSRSTQYF. The CDR3 DNA reads as TGTGCCAGCAGCGCCCGGGACAGCCGGTCTACGCAGTATTTT.